This record concerns one T cell receptor beta chain sequence. Its antigen is still unknown. The record originates from a study of cytomegalovirus exposure and HLA in healthy donors. The CDR3 runs to 15 residues. Germline CDR1 and CDR2: SGHDT and YYEEEE. V lost 6 bases and J 4 bases, leaving 19 bases between the germline ends. Study-level findings and limits: The study found most TCR sequences rare, yet found some public TCRs in many donors. As a later analysis revealed, the rate of TCR association differed by HLA locus, with DRB1 most and HLA-C fewest. Associated with cytomegalovirus, according to the listing, were 150 to 200 TCR beta chains.

With 60 Vbeta and 13 Jbeta primers, the PCR was carried out. Methods used by the authors: As a later analysis found, there were 70 million to 100 million unique TCR beta chains, of which some 10 million were shared. Sequencing was performed with immunoSEQ multiplex PCR; in TCRdb, only in-frame clones are kept and a portion is missing. For V, J and clone size, that table is used; D and trimming come from the DNA. Of 100,000 to 150,000 clones in the sample, approximately 80% were seen once. The receptor was isolated from a middle-aged woman in good health and CMV-seropositive. The chain joins TRBV5-6 to TRBJ1-2; D gene unclear. Input material: PBMCs. Written as DNA, the CDR3 is TGTGCCAGCATCAACGGCCTAATGGGCAGCTATGGCTACACCTTC. It translates to CASINGLMGSYGYTF.